This T cell receptor beta chain was obtained from a study of T cell responses to AZD1222 COVID-19 vaccine (dated by TCRdb to about 2021). Concerning the study at large: Because spike-specific TCR depth and breadth did not differ between the two schedules, AZD1222 recipients who got a second dose at roughly 4 weeks were pooled with those who got a second dose at roughly 12 weeks. TCR sequencing was performed for some 250 trial participants, of whom about 200 were given two doses of AZD1222 and some 26 were given two doses of MenACWY control vaccine. Trial participants were enrolled into age subgroups of 18-55, 56-69 and 70-plus years, which contained 148, 28 and 57 TCR-sequenced participants, respectively.

Remarks on this clone: Its antigen target is currently unknown. No clone much larger than this one lies a single base away; base qualities are absent.

Sample time point, as interpreted from the label and publication: baseline before first vaccination. Vaccinee samples were obtained from the UK trials COV001 and COV002, which included a single-blind randomized controlled phase 2/3 trial of AZD1222 (ChAdOx1 nCoV-19) in healthy adults. Trial participant PBMC samples were collected at day 0 and day 28 after the second dose for TCRbeta chain sequencing. Results the study describes overall, beyond this receptor: Reportedly, close to half of the unique spike-specific TCRs recognized epitopes lying outside the regions that are mutated in the B.1.351 and B.1.1.7 variants. Conclusions about previously exposed vaccinees were limited because only a handful of AZD1222 recipients were SARS-CoV-2 seropositive at baseline. Most participants were white British and females outnumbered males, and the authors suggested that clonal diversity may have been underestimated. In the small 56-69-year group, the increase in depth fell short of significance, most likely because of low power. The whole spike protein was spanned by vaccine-associated CD4 TCRs, and dominant responses were seen in regions 160-218 and 743-854. Spike-specific TCR breadth and depth rose significantly after two AZD1222 doses compared with day 0 and with MenACWY recipients. No day 14 peak-response samples were available, so repertoires were characterized only after the peak T cell response.

The germline V gene specifies MNHNS as CDR1 and SASEGT as CDR2. The CDR3, from cysteine to phenylalanine, totals 16 residues. This entry keeps only the CDR3 DNA: 48 bases, framed from base 1. The junction carries 10 bases between V and J, which are trimmed by 4 bases and 0 bases respectively. The CDR3 regions of human TCRbeta chains were analyzed by immunosequencing. The study's own analysis went as follows. TCRs in the repertoires were compared against a reference library of SARS-CoV-2-specific TCRs that had been generated with the MIRA antigen-specificity platform. Breadth meant the fraction of unique TCRs that were SARS-CoV-2-associated, whereas depth meant the fraction of total T cells that were SARS-CoV-2-associated. Each spike-specific TCR was assigned to its reactive spike region and to a CD4 or CD8 class using the MIRA data. Log10-transformed breadth and depth values were compared by one-way ANOVA with Sidak's multiple comparisons tests. Entries here come from immuneACCESS through TCRdb and include only in-frame sequences with V and J called. Some clones fail to appear in such tables; in the studies checked, an unresolved V gene covers under half of the shortfall, and the cause of the remainder is unknown. V and J calls plus clone size are reproduced from that table; the DNA served to infer D and trimming. A total of 90,000 to 110,000 clones appear in this sample, around 93% of them only once. The ten biggest clones cover 6% to 8% of the sample.

The material sequenced was peripheral blood, taken on day 0 of AZD1222 vaccination. The sequence links TRBV6-1 to TRBJ1-6; a tentative D match to TRBD1 spans 5 bases. The receptor was derived from an adult in good health. The nucleotide sequence is TGTGCCAGCAGTGGGGACCGCAGCTCCTATAATTCACCCCTCCACTTT. Its translation reads: CASSGDRSSYNSPLHF.